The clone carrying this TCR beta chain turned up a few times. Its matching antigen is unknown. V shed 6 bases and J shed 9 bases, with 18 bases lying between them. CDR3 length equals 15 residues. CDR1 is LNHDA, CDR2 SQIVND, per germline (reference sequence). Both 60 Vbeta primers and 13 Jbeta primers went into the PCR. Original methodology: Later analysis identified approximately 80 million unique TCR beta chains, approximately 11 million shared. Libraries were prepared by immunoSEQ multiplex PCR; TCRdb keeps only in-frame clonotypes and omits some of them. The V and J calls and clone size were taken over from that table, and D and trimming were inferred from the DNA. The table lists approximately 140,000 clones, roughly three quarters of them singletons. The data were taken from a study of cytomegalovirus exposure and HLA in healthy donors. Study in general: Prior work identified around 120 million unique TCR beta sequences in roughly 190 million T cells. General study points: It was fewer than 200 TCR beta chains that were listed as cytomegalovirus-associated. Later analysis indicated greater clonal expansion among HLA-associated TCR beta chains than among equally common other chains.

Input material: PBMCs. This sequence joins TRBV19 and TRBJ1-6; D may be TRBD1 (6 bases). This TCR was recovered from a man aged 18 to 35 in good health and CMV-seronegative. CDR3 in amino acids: CASRTDRLSSSPLHF. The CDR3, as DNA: TGTGCCAGTAGGACGGACAGATTAAGCAGTTCACCCCTCCACTTT. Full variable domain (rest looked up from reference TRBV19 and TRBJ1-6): DGGITQSPKYLFRKEGQNVTLSCEQNLNHDAMYWYRQDPGQGLRLIYYSQIVNDFQKGDIAEGYSVSREKKESFPLTVTSAQKNPTAFYLCASRTDRLSSSPLHFGNGTRLTVT.